What follows are 26 T cell receptor beta chains derived from one specimen sequenced in a study of cytomegalovirus exposure and HLA in healthy donors. The PCR made use of 60 Vbeta and 13 Jbeta primers. TCRdb's table, derived via immunoSEQ multiplex PCR, lists solely in-frame clones and lacks some. The table has roughly 200,000 clones, roughly four fifths seen once. Specimen: PBMCs. The source is a man in his forties or fifties in good health and CMV-seronegative.

The chain joins TRBV18 to TRBJ2-5, with 8 bases lining up with TRBD1. Trimming took 4 bases from V and 3 from J; bases not matched to a gene: 13. The germline gives CDR1 KGHSH, CDR2 LQKENI. This CDR3 contains 17 residues. The CDR3 region is CASSHYPRDRNKETQYF. CDR3 nucleotides: TGTGCCAGCTCACACTATCCCCGGGACAGGAATAAAGAGACCCAGTACTTC.

The chain combines TRBV19 with TRBJ2-2; D might be TRBD1 (5 bases). Germline CDR1 is LNHDA and CDR2 is SQIVND (reference sequence). The CDR3 covers 15 residues. The germline V and J ends were trimmed by 2 bases and 1 base, with 8 bases remaining between them. CDR3 DNA: TGTGCCAGTAGTATAAACAGGTTGAACACCGGGGAGCTGTTTTTT. It specifies CASSINRLNTGELFF.

The chain is built from TRBV29-1 and TRBJ2-3; D possibly corresponds to TRBD1 (7 bases). This CDR3 has 15 residues. V dropped 6 bases and J dropped 0 bases, with 16 bases sitting between them. The germline CDR1 and CDR2 sequences are SQVTM and ANQGSEA. Here the CDR3 DNA reads TGCAGCGTAGACCTGACAGGGACTAGCACAGATACGCAGTATTTT. The encoded protein is CSVDLTGTSTDTQYF.

The gene calls are TRBV5-1 and TRBJ1-6; D unclear. The CDR3 has 14 residues. The V gene lost 4 bases and the J gene lost 6 bases, with 11 bases spanning the gap. Germline lookup yields CDR1 SGHRS and CDR2 YFSETQ. CDR3 coding DNA: TGCGCCAGCAGCCTACAGCCCGCTAATTCACCCCTCCACTTT. It codes for CASSLQPANSPLHF.

V gene TRBV14 combines with J gene TRBJ2-1; TRBD2 matches 11 bases. The CDR3 covers 15 residues. Per the germline V gene, CDR1 is SGHDN and CDR2 is FVKESK. The V gene end was trimmed by 6 bases and the J gene end by 4 bases; junction bases not matched to a gene: 5. The CDR3 DNA is TGTGCCAGCAGAAGTAGCGGGGGGGCGTACAATGAGCAGTTCTTC. Its protein product is CASRSSGGAYNEQFF. The full variable domain, its missing parts supplied by reference TRBV14 and TRBJ2-1, is EAGVTQFPSHSVIEKGQTVTLRCDPISGHDNLYWYRRVMGKEIKFLLHFVKESKQDESGMPNNRFLAERTGGTYSTLKVQPAELEDSGVYFCASRSSGGAYNEQFFGPGTRLTVL.

This clone has only a few counts. The rearrangement joins TRBV2 to TRBJ1-1; 7 nucleotides agree with TRBD1. Trimming at V came to 5 bases and at J to 9 bases, leaving 6 bases not matched to a gene. The CDR3 is made up of 12 amino acids. Per the germline V gene, CDR1 is SNHLY and CDR2 is FYNNEI. Here the CDR3 reads CASSTTGLKAFF. As DNA, the CDR3 is TGTGCCAGCAGTACGACAGGGTTGAAAGCTTTCTTT.

The chain combines TRBV5-1 with TRBJ1-4; 12 bases fit TRBD1. Germline V CDR1 and CDR2: SGHRS, YFSETQ. The V segment lost 3 bases and the J segment 8 bases; nucleotides outside the gene matches: 5. This CDR3 spans 15 amino acids. For the CDR3, the DNA is TGCGCCAGCAGCTGGGGACAGGGGGCTAGGGAAAAACTGTTTTTT. It is translated as CASSWGQGAREKLFF.

The chain employs TRBV4-2 and TRBJ2-1, with D unclear. Germline V gives CDR1 LGHNA, CDR2 YNFKEQ. The CDR3 totals 18 residues. Trimming removed 0 bases at V and 6 bases at J, with 21 bases between. The CDR3 region has the DNA TGTGCCAGCAGCCAAGATACGTTGGTCCACTTCTCCCCCAATGAGCAGTTCTTC. This sequence encodes CASSQDTLVHFSPNEQFF.

The genes are TRBV6-4 and TRBJ1-2; 8 bases agree with TRBD1. Germline V gives CDR1 MRHNA, CDR2 SNTAGT. This CDR3 is 12 amino acids long. J was trimmed by 9 bases and V by 4 bases; bases with no gene match: 4. CDR3: CASSGQGKSYTF. Written as DNA, the CDR3 is TGTGCCAGCAGTGGACAGGGGAAGAGCTACACCTTC.

This sequence joins TRBV11-2 and TRBJ2-1, with TRBD1 identical over 8 bases. CDR1 SGHAT and CDR2 FQNNGV come from the germline V gene. V trimming: 6 bases; J trimming: 4 bases; junction bases outside the gene matches: 11. This CDR3 comprises 16 residues. CDR3 in DNA: TGTGCCAGCAGGCCTTCTAGGGGACAGGATTACAATGAGCAGTTCTTC. Its translation: CASRPSRGQDYNEQFF. Variable domain in full (rest from reference TRBV11-2 and TRBJ2-1): EAGVAQSPRYKIIEKRQSVAFWCNPISGHATLYWYQQILGQGPKLLIQFQNNGVVDDSQLPKDRFSAERLKGVDSTLKIQPAKLEDSAVYLCASRPSRGQDYNEQFFGPGTRLTVL.

With regard to this clone: Other nucleotide sequences from this sample produce the same CDR3. This rearrangement joins TRBV5-1 to TRBJ2-3; 8 bases fit TRBD2. Germline V gives CDR1 SGHRS, CDR2 YFSETQ. V lost 5 bases, J lost 6 bases, and 5 bases stayed unmatched. The CDR3 runs to 13 residues. The CDR3 is CASREREPDTQYF. CDR3 DNA: TGCGCCAGCAGGGAGCGGGAGCCGGATACGCAGTATTTT.

J is TRBJ2-5 and V is TRBV6-1; 10 positions match TRBD1. With the DNA end fitting TRBJ2-7 better, the J assignment may be wrong. CDR3 length equals 13 residues. Per the germline V gene, CDR1 is MNHNS and CDR2 is SASEGT. The CDR3 is CASNRDRGNEQYF. The DNA of the CDR3 is TGTGCCAGCAACCGGGACAGGGGCAACGAGCAGTACTTC.

This rearrangement joins TRBV28 to TRBJ2-7; weak D call: TRBD2 (6 bases). V lost 3 bases and J 1 base, leaving 10 bases between the germline ends. This CDR3 comprises 14 residues. From germline, CDR1 is MDHEN and CDR2 SYDVKM. The CDR3 DNA follows: TGTGCCAGCAGTTTTTTTGGGGGGTCCTACGAGCAGTACTTC. It specifies CASSFFGGSYEQYF. The full variable domain, completed using reference TRBV28 and TRBJ2-7, is DVKVTQSSRYLVKRTGEKVFLECVQDMDHENMFWYRQDPGLGLRLIYFSYDVKMKEKGDIPEGYSVSREKKERFSLILESASTNQTSMYLCASSFFGGSYEQYFGPGTRLTVT.

The CDR3 sequence: CASSSGTSASGPQHF. CDR3 nucleotides: TGTGCCAGTAGTTCCGGGACATCCGCCTCGGGGCCCCAGCATTTT. The rearrangement uses TRBV19 and TRBJ1-5, with a tentative D call TRBD1 (6 bases). The CDR3 runs to 15 residues. Germline V gives CDR1 LNHDA, CDR2 SQIVND (reference sequence). With 5 bases removed from V and 9 bases from J, the gap between germline ends came to 20 bases. The full variable domain, in which reference TRBV19 and TRBJ1-5 provide the parts outside the CDR3, is DGGITQSPKYLFRKEGQNVTLSCEQNLNHDAMYWYRQDPGQGLRLIYYSQIVNDFQKGDIAEGYSVSREKKESFPLTVTSAQKNPTAFYLCASSSGTSASGPQHFGDGTRLSIL.

This chain uses TRBV6-6 with TRBJ2-3; D is perhaps TRBD1 (6 bases). CDR1 and CDR2 from the germline V gene are MNHNY and SVGAGI (reference sequence). The CDR3 is made up of 15 amino acids. The germline V and J ends were trimmed by 5 bases and 2 bases, with 14 bases remaining between them. The CDR3: CASSLGQIVTDTQYF. The CDR3 DNA follows: TGTGCCAGCAGTCTGGGACAAATTGTCACAGATACGCAGTATTTT.

The CDR3 region is CSAQGQSHANTF. The CDR3 region has the DNA TGCAGCGCCCAGGGACAGAGTCATGCGAACACCTTC. The gene calls are TRBV29-1 and TRBJ1-2; TRBD1 matches 7 bases. CDR1 is SQVTM, CDR2 ANQGSEA, per germline. V dropped 7 bases and J dropped 12; count of bases not matched to a gene: 14. CDR3 length: 12 amino acids.

This clone was picked up a small number of times. The chain uses TRBV2 and TRBJ1-5, with D perhaps matching TRBD1 (5 bases). The CDR3 runs to 14 residues. Germline lookup yields CDR1 SNHLY and CDR2 FYNNEI. Trimming stripped 8 bases from V and 5 bases from J, with 16 bases between. CDR3 sequence reads: CASGGGDGYQPQHF. Written as DNA, the CDR3 is TGTGCCAGCGGGGGAGGAGACGGGTATCAGCCCCAGCATTTT.

J is TRBJ2-3 and V is TRBV7-9; D perhaps matches TRBD1 (6 bases). Germline V gene sequence: CDR1 SEHNR, CDR2 FQNEAQ (reference sequence). The V end lost 4 bases, the J end lost 2 bases, and 16 bases lay between the germline ends. The CDR3 consists of 16 residues. For the CDR3, the DNA is TGTGCCAGCAGCTGGCTAGGTACAGGGACCACAGATACGCAGTATTTT. It codes for CASSWLGTGTTDTQYF.

This clone was counted a few times. J is TRBJ2-2 and V is TRBV5-4; perhaps TRBD1 as D (6 bases). The germline CDR1 and CDR2 sequences are SGHNT and YYREEE (reference sequence). V was pared by 4 bases and J by 4 bases, with 8 bases between. The CDR3 spans 13 residues. CDR3 region: CASSGDTTGELFF. CDR3 nucleotide sequence: TGTGCCAGCAGCGGGGACACCACCGGGGAGCTGTTTTTT.

The rearrangement joins TRBV7-9 to TRBJ1-5; TRBD1 matches 8 bases. The V and J ends lost 1 base and 5 bases, in that order; junction bases with no gene match: 13. Germline CDR1 reads SEHNR; CDR2 reads FQNEAQ (reference sequence). This CDR3 region has 18 residues. The CDR3 nucleotides read TGTGCCAGCAGCTTAGGGGTCGGTTTGGACAGGGTATATCAGCCCCAGCATTTT. Protein sequence: CASSLGVGLDRVYQPQHF.

The chain links TRBV4-2 to TRBJ2-2; a possible D gene is TRBD1 (6 bases). Per the germline V gene, CDR1 is LGHNA and CDR2 is YNFKEQ. There are 13 residues in the CDR3. Trimming left V 2 bases short and J 5 bases short, with 6 bases between. CDR3 sequence reads: CASSQRGTGELFF. The CDR3 DNA follows: TGTGCCAGCAGCCAAAGGGGGACCGGGGAGCTGTTTTTT.

This clone has more than one count but fewer than ten. The rearrangement uses TRBV29-1 and TRBJ1-1; D gene unclear. Germline V CDR1 and CDR2: SQVTM, ANQGSEA. The V end lost 7 bases, the J end lost 1 base, and 13 bases lay between the germline ends. CDR3 length equals 13 residues. This CDR3 reads CSGKYRKNTEAFF. For the CDR3, the DNA is TGCAGCGGCAAATACAGAAAGAACACTGAAGCTTTCTTT.

V usage is TRBV11-2 and J usage is TRBJ2-7, with D perhaps TRBD2 (5 bases). Looked up from germline, CDR1 is SGHAT and CDR2 is FQNNGV. The CDR3 spans 14 residues. V was trimmed by 5 bases and J by 3 bases, leaving 14 bases between them. CDR3 amino acids: CASSQDGSVYEQYF. The CDR3, as DNA: TGTGCCAGCAGCCAAGATGGTAGCGTCTACGAGCAGTACTTC.

As DNA, the CDR3 is TGCGCCAGCAGCCCCTCCCGGGGTGAATCTTCAAGTGAGCAGTACTTC. It codes for CASSPSRGESSSEQYF. This rearrangement joins TRBV5-1 to TRBJ2-7, with a weak D call TRBD2 (5 bases). CDR1 and CDR2 (germline): SGHRS, YFSETQ. The CDR3 is made up of 16 amino acids. V shed 4 bases and J shed 7 bases, with 24 bases lying between them. Looking up the rest from reference TRBV5-1 and TRBJ2-7 gives the full variable domain: KAGVTQTPRYLIKTRGQQVTLSCSPISGHRSVSWYQQTPGQGLQFLFEYFSETQRNKGNFPGRFSGRQFSNSRSEMNVSTLELGDSALYLCASSPSRGESSSEQYFGPGTRLTVT.

The chain couples TRBV5-5 to TRBJ2-1; 7 nucleotides agree with TRBD2. Germline lookup yields CDR1 SGHKS and CDR2 YYEKEE (reference sequence). V was clipped by 0 bases and J by 2 bases; unmatched bases: 2. The CDR3 is made up of 15 amino acids. The DNA for the CDR3 is TGTGCCAGCAGCTTGGGGCGGGAGCCCTACAATGAGCAGTTCTTC. The encoded protein is CASSLGREPYNEQFF.

The chain has TRBV6-6 and TRBJ2-3; the match to TRBD2 covers 7 bases. The V and J ends lost 4 bases and 0 bases, in that order; junction bases with no gene match: 4. This CDR3 contains 15 residues. From germline, CDR1 is MNHNY and CDR2 SVGAGI (reference sequence). CDR3 in amino acids: CASSFGSGSTDTQYF. CDR3 nucleotide sequence: TGTGCCAGCAGTTTCGGTAGCGGGAGCACAGATACGCAGTATTTT.